One sample yielded the 17 T cell receptor beta chains listed below, sequenced in a study of T cell repertoires in cytomegalovirus infection. In TCRdb, the reads were re-called with MiXCR into one record per CDR3 protein. The top ten hold about 15% of the sample, which has 300,000 or so distinct CDR3 sequences, roughly 26% seen once. The specimen sequenced was PBMCs. These receptor sequences come from a human donor in good health (CMV status not recorded). Some clones in this sample may be carry-over from other donors' samples.

This clonotype showed up just a few times. The V call is TRBV6-1, the J call TRBJ1-5; 7 bases align to TRBD1. CDR1 and CDR2 (germline): MNHNS, SASEGT. The CDR3 loop spans 16 amino acids. The V segment lost 4 bases and the J segment 4 bases; nucleotides outside the gene matches: 10. Here the CDR3 reads CASSAHGTAENQPQHF. The CDR3, as DNA: TGTGCCAGCAGTGCCCATGGGACAGCCGAAAATCAGCCCCAGCATTTT.

This clonotype was seen repeatedly, ten times or more. Here the CDR3 DNA reads TGTGCCAGCAGTTTCACGGACAGGGTCAATGGCTACACCTTC. It codes for CASSFTDRVNGYTF. The chain carries TRBV28 and TRBJ1-2, with 8 bases aligning to TRBD1. Germline CDR1 MDHEN, CDR2 SYDVKM. Trimming at V came to 3 bases and at J to 6 bases, leaving 6 bases not matched to a gene. CDR3 length equals 14 residues.

The CDR3 reads CASSRGQGDQPQHF. The DNA of the CDR3 is TGTGCCAGCAGCCGGGGACAGGGGGATCAGCCCCAGCATTTT. The chain recombines TRBV7-2 with TRBJ1-5; 11 nucleotides agree with TRBD1. The CDR3 is made up of 14 amino acids. The germline V gene has CDR1 SGHTA and CDR2 FQGNSA. V trimming: 5 bases; J trimming: 5 bases; junction bases outside the gene matches: 2.

The genes are TRBV6-2 or TRBV6-3 and TRBJ2-2, with 10 positions matching TRBD2. After removal of 6 bases from V and 4 bases from J, the junction contained 5 bases not matched to a gene. Per the germline V gene, CDR1 is MNHEY and CDR2 is SVGEGT. The CDR3 is 15 amino acids. The CDR3 here is CASRTTSGRTGELFF. The CDR3 region has the DNA TGTGCCAGCAGGACGACTAGCGGGCGCACCGGGGAGCTGTTTTTT.

This clonotype turned up a few times. The CDR3 coding sequence is TGTGCCAGCGACAGGAACTATGGCTACACCTTC. This codes for CASDRNYGYTF. The chain combines TRBV2 with TRBJ1-2; possible D gene TRBD1, 6 bases. Trimming cost V 8 bases and J 2 bases, with 6 bases left between them. This CDR3 is built from 11 residues. CDR1 SNHLY and CDR2 FYNNEI come from the germline V gene.

This clonotype was picked up many times. The genes are TRBV7-2 and TRBJ1-5, with 7 positions matching TRBD1. There are 13 residues in the CDR3. Germline V gives CDR1 SGHTA, CDR2 FQGNSA. V shed 6 bases and J 6 bases; nucleotides not matched to a gene: 5. Here the CDR3 reads CASSGQVGQPQHF. In nucleotides, the CDR3 is TGTGCCAGCAGTGGACAGGTCGGTCAGCCCCAGCATTTT.

This clonotype was seen at least ten times. This rearrangement joins TRBV7-2 to TRBJ2-3; perhaps TRBD2 as D (6 bases). The CDR3 sequence is 16 residues long. V was shortened by 2 bases and J by 2 bases, with 14 bases between the two germline ends. CDR1 and CDR2 from the germline V gene are SGHTA and FQGNSA. The CDR3 DNA reads as TGTGCCAGCAGCTTAATGAATAGCGGATACACAGATACGCAGTATTTT. Protein sequence: CASSLMNSGYTDTQYF.

This clonotype came up a few times. The chain couples TRBV20-1 to TRBJ1-6, with D possibly being TRBD1 (5 bases). Germline assignment: CDR1 DFQATT and CDR2 SNEGSKA (reference sequence). V was clipped by 3 bases and J by 0 bases, with 15 bases between them. This CDR3 has 17 amino acids. CDR3: CSARKRGTRSYNSPLHF. DNA of the CDR3: TGCAGTGCTAGGAAGAGGGGTACTCGCTCCTATAATTCACCCCTCCACTTT.

The gene calls are TRBV7-9 and TRBJ1-5, with a tentative D call TRBD1 (5 bases). The CDR3 spans 13 residues. The germline CDR1 and CDR2 sequences are SEHNR and FQNEAQ (reference sequence). V was trimmed by 0 bases and J by 9 bases, leaving 9 bases between them. The CDR3, as DNA: TGTGCCAGCAGCTTAGCGGGCGGGGCGCCCCAGCATTTT. This encodes CASSLAGGAPQHF.

The CDR3 coding sequence is TGTGCCACCTGTTTTGGGGACCACAATGAGCAGTTCTTC. This encodes CATCFGDHNEQFF. The V call is TRBV6-6, the J call TRBJ2-1, with D perhaps being TRBD1 or TRBD2 (5 bases each). The CDR3 has 13 amino acids. Trimming took off 10 bases at V and 5 bases at J, with 15 bases between the two ends. Germline V CDR1 and CDR2: MNHNY, SVGAGI (reference sequence).

There are a few counts of this clonotype. This chain connects TRBV11-2 to TRBJ2-1; 10 bases fit TRBD1. This CDR3 is 17 amino acids long. Germline CDR1 and CDR2: SGHAT and FQNNGV. Trimming cost V 0 bases and J 7 bases; bases outside gene matches: 9. CDR3 in amino acids: CASSLDRGTGVPNEQFF. CDR3 DNA sequence: TGTGCCAGCAGCTTAGACCGAGGGACAGGGGTGCCAAATGAGCAGTTCTTC.

This clonotype has a handful of counts. The chain combines TRBV4-3 with TRBJ1-2, with D tentatively TRBD1 (6 bases). Germline V gene data show CDR1 as LGHNA and CDR2 as YSLEER. V was cut by 1 base and J by 5 bases, with 14 bases left in between. The CDR3 loop spans 15 amino acids. CDR3 residues: CASSQGDTEDYGYTF. In DNA, the CDR3 is TGCGCCAGCAGCCAAGGGGACACCGAAGATTATGGCTACACCTTC.

There are a few counts of this clonotype. The genes are TRBV29-1 and TRBJ2-2; maybe TRBD1 (5 bases). Trimming left V 4 bases short and J 4 bases short, with 7 bases between. CDR3 length: 12 residues. Germline lookup yields CDR1 SQVTM and CDR2 ANQGSEA. CDR3 sequence (DNA): TGCAGCGTTGTTAGGGGCACCGGGGAGCTGTTTTTT. It codes for CSVVRGTGELFF.

This clonotype has more than one count but fewer than ten. The chain recombines TRBV7-2 with TRBJ2-5; TRBD1 is a possible D gene (6 bases). The germline V gene has CDR1 SGHTA and CDR2 FQGNSA. This CDR3 has 14 residues. V was trimmed by 6 bases and J by 5 bases, leaving 16 bases between them. As DNA, the CDR3 is TGTGCCAGCAGTTCAGCAGGGACAAGGGAGACCCAGTACTTC. This translates into CASSSAGTRETQYF.

J is TRBJ1-4 and V is TRBV28; 9 nucleotides match TRBD1. V trimming: 6 bases; J trimming: 6 bases; junction bases outside the gene matches: 5. This CDR3 contains 14 residues. Germline-derived CDR1 and CDR2 are MDHEN and SYDVKM. The DNA of the CDR3 is TGTGCCAGCAGACCGGGACAGGGTTATGAAAAACTGTTTTTT. Translated, it gives CASRPGQGYEKLFF.

This chain connects TRBV4-3 to TRBJ2-5; 9 bases agree with TRBD2. The V gene's germline CDR1 is LGHNA and CDR2 YSLEER. V was pared by 0 bases and J by 3 bases, with 5 bases of the junction left unmatched. The CDR3 length is 16 residues. The CDR3 DNA reads TGCGCCAGCAGCCAAGATCGGCTAGCGGGAAAAGAGACCCAGTACTTC. This codes for CASSQDRLAGKETQYF.

The gene calls are TRBV19 and TRBJ2-5; a weak D match, TRBD1 (6 bases). The germline gives CDR1 LNHDA, CDR2 SQIVND (reference sequence). Deletions cut 9 bases from V and 2 bases from J, with 13 bases between. This CDR3 has 13 residues. The CDR3 nucleotides are TGTGCCAGCACTCTACAGGGTCAAGAGACCCAGTACTTC. This sequence encodes CASTLQGQETQYF.